Presented here are 15 T cell receptor beta chains from one specimen sequenced in a study of blood T cells in healthy people across ages. A second roughly 7 to 12 cycle PCR used barcoded and J-beta primers. TCRdb independently ran MiXCR on the 5' RACE reads; one entry per CDR3 protein. In the table there are about 900,000 distinct CDR3 sequences, about 44% of which are singletons. Sequences were obtained from blood. The origin of the receptors is a man aged 25-45 years in good health.

This clonotype appeared a few times. This chain connects TRBV6-5 to TRBJ1-1; TRBD1 agrees at 7 bases. The V segment lost 6 bases and the J segment 6 bases; nucleotides outside the gene matches: 1. CDR3 length: 11 residues. Germline V gene sequence: CDR1 MNHEY, CDR2 SVGAGI. DNA for the CDR3: TGTGCCAGCAGGCAGGGGGCTGAAGCTTTCTTT. Translation: CASRQGAEAFF.

The V call is TRBV28, the J call TRBJ2-7; D is unclear. The germline V and J ends were trimmed by 3 bases and 6 bases, with 9 bases remaining between them. CDR3 length: 12 amino acids. Germline V lookup: CDR1 MDHEN, CDR2 SYDVKM. The CDR3 reads CASSFRVLEQYF. Written as DNA, the CDR3 is TGTGCCAGCAGTTTTCGGGTACTCGAGCAGTACTTC.

In its sample, this clonotype was seen a few times. This sequence joins TRBV28 and TRBJ2-7; weak D call: TRBD2 (5 bases). The CDR3 consists of 12 residues. The germline gives CDR1 MDHEN, CDR2 SYDVKM. V lost 6 bases to trimming and J lost 5 bases, with 11 bases between them. The CDR3 sequence: CASSSGKNEQYF. CDR3 bases: TGTGCCAGCAGCTCCGGGAAAAACGAGCAGTACTTC.

This clonotype showed up just a few times. V and J are TRBV20-1 and TRBJ1-2, with 7 nucleotides matching TRBD1. The germline CDR1 and CDR2 sequences are DFQATT and SNEGSKA (reference sequence). V trimming: 5 bases; J trimming: 4 bases; junction bases outside the gene matches: 13. CDR3 length: 15 residues. CDR3 protein: CSAQGELGGRYGYTF. In DNA, the CDR3 is TGCAGTGCTCAGGGGGAGTTGGGTGGTCGCTATGGCTACACCTTC.

This sequence joins TRBV7-2 and TRBJ2-3; 9 nucleotides agree with TRBD2. CDR1 is SGHTA and CDR2 is FQGNSA in the germline V gene. This CDR3 is built from 15 residues. The trim removed 2 bases at V and 4 bases at J, leaving 4 bases unmatched. CDR3 loop: CASSLRGGAPDTQYF. As DNA, the CDR3 is TGTGCCAGCAGCTTACGCGGGGGGGCCCCAGATACGCAGTATTTT.

The CDR3 loop is CASTATGFSNQPQHF. The CDR3 DNA reads TGTGCCAGCACTGCAACAGGGTTTAGCAATCAGCCCCAGCATTTT. This sequence joins TRBV2 and TRBJ1-5, with D possibly being TRBD1 (6 bases). Germline V gene sequence: CDR1 SNHLY, CDR2 FYNNEI. The CDR3 contains 15 residues. Trimming shortened V by 7 bases and J by 0 bases, and 13 bases separated the two germline ends.

J is TRBJ2-3 and V is TRBV27; 7 bases map to TRBD1. The CDR3 has 14 amino acids. After removal of 5 bases from V and 6 bases from J, the junction contained 8 bases not matched to a gene. Germline lookup yields CDR1 MNHEY and CDR2 SMNVEV (reference sequence). The CDR3 nucleotides read TGTGCCAGCAGTGAAGACAGGGATGCGGATACGCAGTATTTT. Its protein is CASSEDRDADTQYF.

The J gene is TRBJ2-7, the V gene TRBV27; D possibly corresponds to TRBD2 (6 bases). Trimming cost V 6 bases and J 2 bases, with 17 bases left between them. Germline V CDR1 and CDR2: MNHEY, SMNVEV (reference sequence). The CDR3 is 15 residues long. Here the CDR3 DNA reads TGTGCCAGCAGCTCAGGAGGGACGGGACCCTACGAGCAGTACTTC. Translation gives CASSSGGTGPYEQYF.

The rearrangement joins TRBV6-1 to TRBJ1-2, with D possibly matching TRBD1 (6 bases). CDR3 length equals 13 residues. Trimming took off 7 bases at V and 4 bases at J, with 13 bases between the two ends. Germline V lookup: CDR1 MNHNS, CDR2 SASEGT. The CDR3 loop reads CASIPDRAYGYTF. DNA of the CDR3: TGTGCCAGCATCCCGGACAGAGCCTATGGCTACACCTTC.

This clonotype was counted ten times or more. The V and J genes are TRBV5-1 and TRBJ2-3; D not resolved. This CDR3 is built from 13 residues. The V gene lost 6 bases and the J gene lost 6 bases, with 14 bases spanning the gap. CDR1 and CDR2 (germline): SGHRS, YFSETQ. The chain's CDR3 is CASMFREFDTQYF. The DNA for the CDR3 is TGCGCCAGCATGTTCCGCGAGTTTGATACGCAGTATTTT.

The V and J genes are TRBV6-5 and TRBJ1-5; D gene unclear. The V end was cut by 5 bases, the J end by 3 bases, with 14 bases between. CDR1 and CDR2 from the germline V gene are MNHEY and SVGAGI. This CDR3 spans 15 amino acids. The CDR3, as DNA: TGTGCCAGCAGTAAGACGGGCTGGAACAATCAGCCCCAGCATTTT. This translates into CASSKTGWNNQPQHF.

The rearrangement uses TRBV20-1 and TRBJ2-3, with 8 bases that match TRBD1. The germline gives CDR1 DFQATT, CDR2 SNEGSKA (reference sequence). The CDR3 loop spans 14 amino acids. Unmatched junction bases numbered 6, after V lost 7 bases and J lost 0 bases. CDR3 nucleotides: TGCAGTGTTCCGGGACAGGCTAGCACAGATACGCAGTATTTT. Translating gives CSVPGQASTDTQYF.

The chain links TRBV10-3 to TRBJ1-2, with 8 bases aligning to TRBD1. The germline V gene encodes CDR1 ENHRY and CDR2 SYGVKD. V lost 6 bases, J lost 2 bases, and 8 bases stayed unmatched. CDR3 length equals 15 residues. CDR3 nucleotides: TGTGCCATCAGCAACTCCGGGGACAGGAACTATGGCTACACCTTC. Its translation: CAISNSGDRNYGYTF.

This clonotype was found a few times. This sequence joins TRBV20-1 and TRBJ2-1, with D perhaps TRBD1 (5 bases). Germline-derived CDR1 and CDR2 are DFQATT and SNEGSKA (reference sequence). CDR3 length: 12 residues. Trimming removed 0 bases from V and 5 bases from J, with 5 bases in between. The CDR3 DNA sequence: TGCAGTGCTAGAGACAGGGACAATGAGCAGTTCTTC. Residues: CSARDRDNEQFF.

V usage is TRBV29-1 and J usage is TRBJ1-1, with D tentatively TRBD1 (5 bases). The CDR3 length is 15 residues. Germline V gene lookup returns CDR1 SQVTM and CDR2 ANQGSEA. Trimming shortened V by 4 bases and J by 1 base, and 16 bases separated the two germline ends. CDR3 sequence: CSVAPEGQENTEAFF. The CDR3 nucleotides read TGCAGCGTTGCGCCTGAGGGGCAGGAGAACACTGAAGCTTTCTTT.